The present entry profiles one T cell receptor (beta chain) with its context. Assay used: immunoSEQ multiplex PCR; TCRdb lists only in-frame clones, some missing. The table lists about 30,000 clones, 90% to 95% of them singletons, with just over 0.7% in the top ten. The sample belongs to a study of lymphopenia after photon versus proton radiotherapy. V lost 1 base and J 10 bases, leaving 16 bases between the germline ends. This CDR3 contains 15 residues. Germline assignment: CDR1 SGHTA and CDR2 FQGNSA. The V call is TRBV7-2, the J call TRBJ1-4; TRBD1 is a possible D gene (5 bases). The clonotype originates from a woman aged 45-59 years with cholangiocarcinoma. The source was peripheral blood, collected from a patient treated with photon-based radiotherapy. The CDR3 bases are TGTGCCAGCAGCTTAGAAGTCGGGAGAGGGGTAAAACTGTTTTTT. Protein product: CASSLEVGRGVKLFF.